This TCR beta chain was sequenced during a study of T cell responses to AZD1222 COVID-19 vaccine. Germline V gives CDR1 SEHNR, CDR2 FQNEAQ (reference sequence). The CDR3 extends over 16 amino acids. Trimming cost V 2 bases and J 6 bases, with 19 bases left between them. Measured with immunoSEQ multiplex PCR; TCRdb has only the in-frame clones, and not every one. This table has roughly 160,000 clones, about 90% appearing once. Notes on the study in general: Donors, mostly white British, included more females; clonal diversity was possibly underestimated. Compared with day 0, the breadth and depth of the Spike-specific TCR repertoire rose significantly after two doses of AZD1222.

Worth noting for this clone: What it recognizes is unknown.

The origin of this receptor is an adult who received the AZD1222 COVID-19 vaccine. This specimen consisted of peripheral blood, obtained 28 days after the second AZD1222 dose. J is TRBJ1-2 and V is TRBV7-9; tentative D call: TRBD1 (5 bases). This CDR3 is CASSLFVEFGGNGYTF. The DNA of the CDR3 is TGTGCCAGCAGCTTATTCGTGGAGTTCGGGGGGAATGGCTACACCTTC.